This is a list of T cell receptor beta chains from one sample in a study of CD8+ T cells in alopecia areata. The protocol was immunoSEQ multiplex PCR, while the TCRdb copy is restricted to in-frame clones and leaves out a portion. This table has about 210,000 clones, around two fifths appearing once. Sequenced here: CD4+ T cells sorted from blood, sampled around week 37, from a patient treated with tofacitinib. These receptors came from a human donor with alopecia areata. Each CDR3 is given with its conserved first and last residue. The D gene is left open where the match is weak. Clone size, where shown, is once, few, many, or a class for clones that have expanded.

cdr3_length	clone_size	j_call	d_call	v_call	cdr3_aa	cdr3_nt
18	NA	TRBJ2-1	TRBD2	TRBV7-6	CASSLVPREGVISSEQFF	TGTGCCAGCAGCTTAGTTCCGCGGGAGGGCGTAATTAGTAGTGAGCAGTTCTTC
10	NA	TRBJ1-1	NA	TRBV7-2	CASSLNGAFF	TGTGCCAGCAGCTTAAATGGGGCCTTCTTT
17	NA	TRBJ2-6	TRBD1	TRBV5-6	CASSRRTGSAGANVLTF	TGTGCCAGCAGTCGAAGGACAGGGAGCGCCGGGGCCAACGTCCTGACTTTC
15	NA	TRBJ2-5	TRBD2	TRBV7-9	CASSLPAGGGQTQYF	TGTGCCAGCAGCTTGCCGGCAGGCGGGGGACAGACCCAGTACTTC
10	few	TRBJ2-1	NA	TRBV20-1	CSASFDEQFF	TGCAGTGCTAGTTTCGATGAGCAGTTCTTC
12	few	TRBJ1-1	NA	TRBV29-1	CSVQDLNTEAFF	TGCAGCGTACAGGACTTGAACACTGAAGCTTTCTTT
14	NA	TRBJ2-1	NA	TRBV9	CASSVAGSYNEQFF	TGTGCCAGCAGCGTGGCTGGAAGCTACAATGAGCAGTTCTTC
16	NA	TRBJ2-5	TRBD2	TRBV27	CASSPYGANSGETQYF	TGTGCCAGCAGTCCCTACGGGGCGAATAGCGGGGAGACCCAGTACTTC
13	NA	TRBJ1-5	NA	TRBV30	CAWSLGIDQPQHF	TGTGCCTGGAGTTTAGGGATCGATCAGCCCCAGCATTTT
15	NA	TRBJ2-5	NA	TRBV7-7	CASSSTVNQAETQYF	TGTGCTAGCAGCTCGACAGTCAACCAGGCGGAGACCCAGTACTTC
16	few	TRBJ2-3	TRBD2	TRBV4-3	CASSHLAGVGTDTQYF	TGCGCCAGCAGCCACCTAGCGGGAGTTGGAACAGATACGCAGTATTTT
15	NA	TRBJ2-3	NA	TRBV7-8	CASSLAGSFTDTQYF	TGTGCCAGCAGCTTGGCGGGCAGCTTCACAGATACGCAGTATTTT
18	NA	TRBJ2-1	NA	TRBV21-1	CASSKPDGGALLYNEQFF	TGTGCCAGCAGCAAACCCGACGGGGGAGCCCTCCTTTACAATGAGCAGTTCTTC
14	NA	TRBJ1-3	NA	TRBV19	CASLQGRSGNTIYF	TGTGCCTCACTACAGGGTCGGTCTGGAAACACCATATATTTT
15	few	TRBJ1-1	NA	TRBV14	CASSQNRVMNTEAFF	TGTGCCAGCAGCCAGAACAGGGTTATGAACACTGAAGCTTTCTTT
13	NA	TRBJ1-1	NA	TRBV15	CATSRDGRSAAFF	TGTGCCACCAGCAGAGATGGGCGGAGTGCAGCTTTCTTT
17	NA	TRBJ2-7	TRBD2	TRBV4-1	CASSRGGRWAQSHEQYF	TGCGCCAGCAGCCGGGGCGGGAGGTGGGCCCAAAGCCACGAGCAGTACTTC
16	NA	TRBJ2-3	NA	TRBV7-9	CASRSSVLGPSDTQYF	TGTGCCAGCAGGTCCTCTGTTCTTGGGCCTTCAGATACGCAGTATTTT
13	NA	TRBJ1-2	TRBD1	TRBV30	CAWRVGQGYGYTF	TGTGCCTGGAGGGTTGGACAGGGTTATGGCTACACCTTC
13	few	TRBJ1-1	NA	TRBV7-2	CASSRGWNTEAFF	TGTGCCAGCAGCCGGGGGTGGAACACTGAAGCTTTCTTT
14	NA	TRBJ1-1	NA	TRBV29-1	CSVKWQGVDTEAFF	TGCAGCGTGAAGTGGCAGGGAGTTGACACTGAAGCTTTCTTT
14	few	TRBJ2-1	NA	TRBV7-2	CASSLALPYNEQFF	TGTGCCAGCAGCTTAGCGCTGCCGTACAATGAGCAGTTCTTC
13	NA	TRBJ1-1	NA	TRBV7-9	CASSLIGYTEAFF	TGTGCCAGCAGCTTGATCGGGTACACTGAAGCTTTCTTT
13	NA	TRBJ2-5	NA	TRBV9	CASSAQGAETQYF	TGTGCCAGCAGCGCGCAGGGTGCGGAGACCCAGTACTTC
18	many	TRBJ1-4	NA	TRBV4-1	CASSQDLGTGTTNEKLFF	TGCGCCAGCAGCCAAGATTTGGGAACAGGCACAACTAATGAAAAACTGTTTTTT
12	NA	TRBJ2-3	NA	TRBV6-6	CASSYSGDTQYF	TGTGCCAGCAGTTACTCGGGAGATACGCAGTATTTT
13	few	TRBJ2-3	TRBD1	TRBV14	CASSRDRGATQYF	TGTGCCAGCAGCCGCGACAGGGGTGCGACGCAGTATTTT
13	NA	TRBJ2-5	TRBD2	TRBV5-1	CASTAGGPETQYF	TGCGCCAGCACAGCGGGAGGGCCAGAGACCCAGTACTTC
15	NA	TRBJ1-1	TRBD1	TRBV4-3	CASSQDGGTDTEAFF	TGCGCCAGCAGCCAAGACGGCGGGACAGACACTGAAGCTTTCTTT
15	NA	TRBJ2-5	NA	TRBV7-2	CASRGRISVGETQYF	TGTGCCAGCAGGGGTCGTATTTCGGTCGGAGAGACCCAGTACTTC
13	NA	TRBJ1-1	NA	TRBV30	CAWSVGWNTEAFF	TGTGCCTGGAGTGTAGGGTGGAACACTGAAGCTTTCTTT
17	few	TRBJ2-7	TRBD2	TRBV7-9	CASSPFTPAGVRHEQYF	TGTGCCAGCAGCCCCTTCACCCCCGCGGGAGTTCGGCACGAGCAGTACTTC